This section outlines one TCR beta chain sequence together with its context. The sample comes from a study of control samples from healthy donors and cancer patients. V gave up 7 bases and J gave up 6 bases, with 19 bases separating them. The length of the CDR3 is 15 residues. Germline-derived CDR1 and CDR2 are MDHEN and SYDVKM. Repertoires were generated with immunoSEQ multiplex PCR, while TCRdb's copy carries only in-frame clones and drops some. This sample has 150,000 or so clones, with roughly 93% found just once. This rearrangement joins TRBV28 to TRBJ1-5, with D perhaps TRBD1 (5 bases). The sequence was obtained from a man between 18 and 35 years old in good health. The sequenced sample consisted of blood. The CDR3 DNA is TGTGCCAGCACCTCGGGACCTGCGGCCGGTCAGCCCCAGCATTTT. Amino acid sequence: CASTSGPAAGQPQHF.